These 17 T cell receptor beta chains were all obtained from the same sample, sequenced in a study of T cell repertoires in aging, cancer and after chemotherapy. Multiplex touch-down PCR with TRB-A/B primers amplified rearranged V-D-J TRB sequences. MiXCR, run by TCRdb on the multiplex PCR reads, gives a single entry per CDR3 protein. The sample has about 12,000 distinct CDR3 sequences; about 20% are singletons. The template was genomic DNA from peripheral blood, not RNA. The material sequenced was blood. All receptors come from a human donor in good health.

Only one count was recorded for this clonotype. This may arise from a read error, as a much more abundant clone is one base away. The chain is built from TRBV20-1 and TRBJ1-2; a weak D match, TRBD1 (6 bases). V was trimmed by 3 bases and J by 9 bases, leaving 11 bases between them. The CDR3 has 11 residues. CDR1 DFQATT and CDR2 SNEGSKA come from the germline V gene (reference sequence). CDR3 sequence: CSARTGYCYTF. Written as DNA, the CDR3 is TGCAGTGCTAGGACAGGTTATTGCTACACCTTC.

In this sample, this clonotype is medium-sized. This chain connects TRBV6-1 to TRBJ1-1, with a weak D call TRBD1 (6 bases). CDR1 and CDR2 (germline): MNHNS, SASEGT. V lost 2 bases and J 6 bases, leaving 10 bases between the germline ends. This CDR3 spans 13 amino acids. CDR3 nucleotides: TGTGCCAGCAGTGAATACAGGGTTCCTGAAGCTTTCTTT. Protein sequence: CASSEYRVPEAFF.

This clonotype has more than one count but fewer than ten. The chain has TRBV18 and TRBJ2-3; D possibly corresponds to TRBD1 (6 bases). The CDR3 loop spans 13 amino acids. Germline V lookup: CDR1 KGHSH, CDR2 LQKENI. V lost 10 bases and J lost 3, with 14 bases in between. CDR3 nucleotides: TGTGCCACCAGAGGGGGAGTAACAGATACGCAGTATTTT. Its protein product is CATRGGVTDTQYF.

In this sample, this clonotype turned up a few times. The chain has TRBV12-3 or TRBV12-4 and TRBJ1-5; D not certain. Trimming removed 1 base from V and 7 bases from J, with 14 bases in between. The CDR3 is 15 residues long. The CDR3: CASSLGTGGEQPQHF. The DNA of the CDR3 is TGTGCCAGCAGTTTAGGGACGGGCGGAGAGCAGCCCCAGCATTTT.

The chain is built from TRBV7-2 and TRBJ1-1; a possible D gene is TRBD1 (5 bases). This CDR3 contains 16 residues. The V gene lost 2 bases and the J gene lost 1 base, with 14 bases spanning the gap. Germline lookup yields CDR1 SGHTA and CDR2 FQGNSA. The CDR3 region has the DNA TGTGCCAGCAGCTTAATGGGGCAGAGGGCGAACACTGAAGCTTTCTTT. It yields the protein CASSLMGQRANTEAFF. Drawing the rest from reference TRBV7-2 and TRBJ1-1, the complete variable domain is GAGVSQSPSNKVTEKGKDVELRCDPISGHTALYWYRQSLGQGLEFLIYFQGNSAPDKSGLPSDRFSAERTGGSVSTLTIQRTQQEDSAVYLCASSLMGQRANTEAFFGQGTRLTVV.

By share of the sample, this clonotype is medium-sized. The chain carries TRBV6-1 and TRBJ2-6; D not resolved. CDR1 and CDR2 (germline): MNHNS, SASEGT. The CDR3 extends over 15 amino acids. Between the trimmed V and J ends, which lost 2 bases and 0 bases, there was a span of 5 bases. Here the CDR3 reads CASSERDSGANVLTF. The CDR3 DNA is TGTGCCAGCAGTGAAAGGGACTCTGGGGCCAACGTCCTGACTTTC.

This clonotype was counted at least ten times. The chain has TRBV5-1 and TRBJ1-2, with D possibly TRBD1 on 5 matching bases. Trimming removed 1 base from V and 8 bases from J, with 15 bases in between. From germline, CDR1 is SGHRS and CDR2 YFSETQ. The CDR3 sequence is 14 residues long. In nucleotides, the CDR3 is TGCGCCAGCAGCTTGACTGACAGTTTTGAGGGCTACACCTTC. Translation gives CASSLTDSFEGYTF.

This clonotype has a handful of counts. The rearrangement joins TRBV7-2 to TRBJ2-3, with D possibly being TRBD1 or TRBD2 (5 bases each). Trimming cost V 3 bases and J 1 base, with 20 bases left between them. Per germline, CDR1 SGHTA and CDR2 FQGNSA. This CDR3 has 18 amino acids. The CDR3 coding sequence is TGTGCCAGCAGCTTGGGTGGATGGGGGATCCCCGGCACAGATACGCAGTATTTT. This translates into CASSLGGWGIPGTDTQYF.

By sample share, this clonotype is medium-sized (0.01 to 0.1%). The J gene is TRBJ2-1, the V gene TRBV7-2, with D perhaps matching TRBD1 (6 bases). The CDR3 spans 14 residues. Trimming pared 3 bases from V and 7 bases from J, leaving 13 bases between. The germline gives CDR1 SGHTA, CDR2 FQGNSA. CDR3 protein: CASSLNRVMNEQFF. The CDR3 nucleotides read TGTGCCAGCAGCTTGAACAGGGTTATGAATGAGCAGTTCTTC.

This clonotype has a handful of counts. This chain uses TRBV6-1 with TRBJ1-1, with D perhaps matching TRBD1 (5 bases). Looked up from germline, CDR1 is MNHNS and CDR2 is SASEGT. V lost 7 bases and J lost 3, with 18 bases in between. The CDR3 totals 15 residues. The CDR3: CASTRWRGVYTEAFF. The CDR3 bases are TGTGCCAGCACTCGGTGGAGAGGGGTTTACACTGAAGCTTTCTTT.

This clonotype is judged medium-sized. V usage is TRBV27 and J usage is TRBJ1-4; no clear D. Germline CDR1 and CDR2: MNHEY and SMNVEV (reference sequence). The CDR3 is 12 amino acids. V lost 8 bases and J lost 2, with 6 bases in between. CDR3 residues: CASRKTNEKLFF. CDR3 coding DNA: TGTGCCAGCCGGAAGACTAATGAAAAACTGTTTTTT.

The chain has TRBV12-5 and TRBJ1-1, with TRBD1 identical over 10 bases. This CDR3 region has 19 residues. The germline gives CDR1 LGHNT, CDR2 FRNRAP. V lost 0 bases to trimming and J lost 0 bases; unmatched junction nucleotides: 10. CDR3 sequence reads: CASGLVVGGQGSMNTEAFF. In nucleotides, the CDR3 is TGTGCTAGTGGTTTGGTAGTGGGGGGACAGGGGTCAATGAACACTGAAGCTTTCTTT.

This chain connects TRBV5-1 to TRBJ2-7; possibly TRBD1 for D (5 bases). Germline V lookup: CDR1 SGHRS, CDR2 YFSETQ. The CDR3 runs to 13 residues. V lost 7 bases, J lost 1 base, and 12 bases lay in between. DNA of the CDR3: TGCGCCAGCTCCCAGGGATCTTCCTACGAGCAGTACTTC. The encoded protein is CASSQGSSYEQYF.

V usage is TRBV6-5 and J usage is TRBJ2-1, with a tentative D call TRBD2 (5 bases). CDR1 is MNHEY and CDR2 is SVGAGI in the germline V gene. The CDR3 is 14 residues long. The V end was cut by 7 bases, the J end by 7 bases, with 17 bases between. CDR3 sequence (DNA): TGTGCCAGCAACACCCCGGGGAAGGGTAATGAGCAGTTCTTC. As protein: CASNTPGKGNEQFF.

This clonotype has a handful of counts. The rearrangement uses TRBV5-1 and TRBJ2-2, with a tentative D call TRBD1 (6 bases). The CDR3 runs to 15 residues. The germline V and J ends were trimmed by 0 bases and 4 bases, with 10 bases remaining between them. Germline V lookup: CDR1 SGHRS, CDR2 YFSETQ. This CDR3 reads CASSLVGHRTGELFF. DNA for the CDR3: TGCGCCAGCAGCTTGGTGGGACACCGCACCGGGGAGCTGTTTTTT.

The chain recombines TRBV5-1 with TRBJ2-7; a weak D match, TRBD2 (5 bases). V lost 2 bases to trimming and J lost 5 bases, with 20 bases between them. The germline V gene has CDR1 SGHRS and CDR2 YFSETQ. This CDR3 is built from 16 residues. In DNA form, the CDR3 reads TGCGCCAGCAGCTTCAAGCTCCGAGGGCCCCTGGACGAGCAGTACTTC. It codes for CASSFKLRGPLDEQYF.

By share, this clonotype ranks as medium-sized. The CDR3 region is CASGQGLEQYF. CDR3 bases: TGTGCCAGCGGACAGGGCCTCGAGCAGTACTTC. This chain links TRBV6-1 with TRBJ2-7, with 8 bases matching TRBD1. This CDR3 comprises 11 residues. The trim removed 8 bases at V and 6 bases at J, leaving 3 bases unmatched. CDR1 and CDR2 (germline): MNHNS, SASEGT.